The T cell receptor (beta chain) under discussion was sequenced for a study of blood T cell repertoires in COVID-19. Overall study context: COVID-19 samples from acute and convalescent phases originated in the United States, Italy and Spain. PBMCs, B-cell-depleted T cells, or T cells were the source of the cDNA or gDNA that made up the material.

In the original analysis: Estimated nucleated cell counts came from reference gene primer amplification. Only in-frame clones appear in the TCRdb table, and some are missing; sequencing was by immunoSEQ multiplex PCR. That table gives V, J and clone size, and the DNA gave D and trimming. In the table there are around 150,000 clones, approximately 82% of which are singletons. This clone was seen ten or more times. Per the germline V gene, CDR1 is LGHNA and CDR2 is YSLEER. This CDR3 spans 16 amino acids. V was clipped by 3 bases and J by 5 bases; unmatched bases: 9. Input material: peripheral blood. The source of this sequence is a woman older than 75 with acute or convalescent COVID-19. The chain joins TRBV4-3 to TRBJ2-5; 10 positions match TRBD1. CDR3 residues: CASSQQAPGQGETQYF. The DNA for the CDR3 is TGCGCCAGCAGCCAGCAAGCGCCGGGACAGGGGGAGACCCAGTACTTC.